Listed below are T cell receptor beta chains from one sample, sequenced in a study of blood T cell repertoires in COVID-19. Here immunoSEQ multiplex PCR was the method, and the copy in TCRdb shows in-frame clones only, minus some. Of some 380,000 clones listed, 70% to 90% are singletons. Sequencing was performed on PBMCs or T cells enriched from blood (not recorded which). The receptors here all came from a man under 40 who had recovered from COVID-19. Both conserved end residues are part of each CDR3. The order of the fields is V gene, D gene, CDR3 protein. A D gene is named only where the DNA matches it firmly.

v_call: TRBV7-9; d_call: TRBD1; cdr3_aa: CASSLAGRGTGNTIYF
v_call: TRBV30; d_call: -; cdr3_aa: CAWSRQGTLNEKLFF
v_call: TRBV19; d_call: -; cdr3_aa: CASRRGATATNEKLFF
v_call: TRBV6-1; d_call: -; cdr3_aa: CASSEVGTYEQYF
v_call: TRBV18; d_call: -; cdr3_aa: CASSNMPEETQYF
v_call: TRBV9; d_call: -; cdr3_aa: CASSVEAGIAYGYTF
v_call: TRBV6-5; d_call: -; cdr3_aa: CASSYGQWSGNTIYF
v_call: TRBV5-6; d_call: TRBD1; cdr3_aa: CASRVLLSSGTGESYF
v_call: TRBV11-2; d_call: TRBD1; cdr3_aa: CASSPQGQGFVYEQYF
v_call: TRBV7-9; d_call: -; cdr3_aa: CASTEAGSSNEQYF
v_call: TRBV18; d_call: TRBD1; cdr3_aa: CASSISRGQDGYTF
v_call: TRBV19; d_call: -; cdr3_aa: CASSLRGGYANTGELFF
v_call: TRBV30; d_call: -; cdr3_aa: CAWSVRGYEQYF
v_call: TRBV28; d_call: -; cdr3_aa: CASSTAVNQPQHF
v_call: TRBV29-1; d_call: TRBD1; cdr3_aa: CSVERTGGKRLSTEAFF
v_call: TRBV30; d_call: TRBD1; cdr3_aa: CAWSVQGGNYGYTF
v_call: TRBV7-9; d_call: TRBD1; cdr3_aa: CASSGRDRGSTEAFF
v_call: TRBV5-4; d_call: -; cdr3_aa: CASGTDSLTMGYTF
v_call: TRBV6-5; d_call: TRBD1; cdr3_aa: CASSYPGQGVYEQYF
v_call: TRBV30; d_call: -; cdr3_aa: CAWSRENTEAFF
v_call: TRBV7-2; d_call: -; cdr3_aa: CASSRRGRVASTEAFF
v_call: TRBV5-1; d_call: TRBD1; cdr3_aa: CASSLGTGGSLSGANVLTF
v_call: TRBV18; d_call: -; cdr3_aa: CASSPEQGQSEAFF
v_call: TRBV19; d_call: -; cdr3_aa: CASSIGSSAFF
v_call: TRBV27; d_call: TRBD2; cdr3_aa: CASSPRKGRDEQYF
v_call: TRBV10-2; d_call: TRBD1; cdr3_aa: CASTGQVSQPQHF
v_call: TRBV6-2/TRBV6-3; d_call: -; cdr3_aa: CASSSRQVGSSGANVLTF
v_call: TRBV7-9; d_call: -; cdr3_aa: CASRGAGYEQYF
v_call: TRBV7-6; d_call: -; cdr3_aa: CASSLYRDGGVGQPQHF
v_call: TRBV29-1; d_call: TRBD1; cdr3_aa: CSVRQGGNYGYTF
v_call: TRBV11-2; d_call: TRBD2; cdr3_aa: CASTHLRKTSATYEQYF
v_call: TRBV27; d_call: -; cdr3_aa: CASSSSERIAWQFF
v_call: TRBV6-5; d_call: -; cdr3_aa: CASLGGETQYF
v_call: TRBV9; d_call: -; cdr3_aa: CASSVDEGNTIYF
v_call: TRBV6-5; d_call: -; cdr3_aa: CAASNPTSYTF
v_call: TRBV18; d_call: -; cdr3_aa: CASSPTQNEKLFF
v_call: TRBV20-1; d_call: TRBD1; cdr3_aa: CSASPGQGSNQPQHF
v_call: TRBV25-1; d_call: TRBD1; cdr3_aa: CASSGTGYNSPLHF
v_call: TRBV2; d_call: TRBD1; cdr3_aa: CASSEGAWDSNNSPLHF
v_call: TRBV6-5; d_call: TRBD1; cdr3_aa: CASSYSSDRLETEAFF
v_call: TRBV19; d_call: TRBD1; cdr3_aa: CASSPGTGNTEAFF
v_call: TRBV30; d_call: TRBD2; cdr3_aa: CAWSVRWLAGPYEQYF